These 13 T cell receptor beta chains share one sample of origin, sequenced in a study of blood T cells in healthy people across ages. A second 7 to 11 cycle PCR used barcoded and J-beta primers. TCRdb redid the calling of the 5' RACE reads with MiXCR, one entry per CDR3 protein. The table lists roughly 1.5 million distinct CDR3 sequences, approximately 39% of them singletons. The material sequenced was blood. Receptor source: a woman aged 18-29 years in good health.

CDR3 in amino acids: CASSLRAQGNTGELFF. CDR3 nucleotide sequence: TGTGCCAGCAGCCTTCGGGCACAGGGGAACACCGGGGAGCTGTTTTTT. The chain has TRBV9 and TRBJ2-2; D is perhaps TRBD1 (6 bases). This CDR3 comprises 16 residues. Germline loops: CDR1 SGDLS, CDR2 YYNGEE. V was cut by 4 bases and J by 1 base, with 14 bases left in between.

The genes are TRBV7-9 and TRBJ1-5, with 9 bases matching TRBD1. This CDR3 contains 17 residues. The junction had 9 bases not matched to a gene; V was cut back by 1 base and J by 5 bases. Germline assignment: CDR1 SEHNR and CDR2 FQNEAQ (reference sequence). DNA for the CDR3: TGTGCCAGCAGCTTAGAAGCTTGGACAGGGGTACATCAGCCCCAGCATTTT. This codes for CASSLEAWTGVHQPQHF.

The genes are TRBV27 and TRBJ1-5, with D unclear. The ends were cut back, 5 bases at V and 4 bases at J, with 6 bases in the middle. This CDR3 comprises 12 residues. Germline V gene sequence: CDR1 MNHEY, CDR2 SMNVEV (reference sequence). The CDR3 DNA follows: TGTGCCAGCAGTAACTATAATCAGCCCCAGCATTTT. It codes for CASSNYNQPQHF.

This clonotype was seen just once. The chain couples TRBV5-1 to TRBJ2-4, with D possibly called TRBD1 or TRBD2 (5 bases each). CDR1 and CDR2 from the germline V gene are SGHRS and YFSETQ. The germline V and J ends were trimmed by 0 bases and 15 bases, with 22 bases remaining between them. The CDR3 spans 15 residues. CDR3 loop: CASSLEGIGGTVGYF. The CDR3 region has the DNA TGCGCCAGCAGCTTGGAAGGGATTGGTGGGACGGTAGGGTACTTC.

The chain employs TRBV12-3 or TRBV12-4 and TRBJ2-3; D might be TRBD1 (6 bases). V gave up 6 bases and J gave up 0 bases, with 13 bases separating them. The CDR3 is 15 residues long. The CDR3 nucleotides are TGTGCCAGCAGGCTCGGACAGATTAGCACAGATACGCAGTATTTT. This encodes CASRLGQISTDTQYF.

The chain joins TRBV7-3 to TRBJ2-7, with D tentatively TRBD1 or TRBD2 (5 bases each). In germline, CDR1 is SGHTA, CDR2 FQGTGA. V lost 5 bases and J lost 6, with 20 bases in between. The CDR3 is 15 residues long. The chain's CDR3 is CASSTSGTFVSEQYF. DNA of the CDR3: TGTGCCAGCAGCACCTCCGGGACGTTCGTCTCCGAGCAGTACTTC.

The V and J genes are TRBV21-1 and TRBJ1-5; TRBD1, the table's D call, lacks a check against the DNA. TRBV21-1 is an annotated pseudogene. This CDR3 comprises 19 residues. In DNA form, the CDR3 reads TGTGCCAGCTGCCCGTCCGGGACAGGGGGAAGAGTCAGCAATCAGCCCCAGCATTTT. This encodes CASCPSGTGGRVSNQPQHF.

The chain uses TRBV12-3 or TRBV12-4 and TRBJ2-5, with a possible D match to TRBD2 (6 bases). The CDR3 has 15 residues. Trimming stripped 3 bases from V and 5 bases from J, with 16 bases between. CDR3 region: CASSFISGVAETQYF. Written as DNA, the CDR3 is TGTGCCAGCAGTTTTATCTCGGGGGTTGCGGAGACCCAGTACTTC.

This clonotype came up a few times. V gene TRBV28 combines with J gene TRBJ1-1; perhaps TRBD1 as D (5 bases). The length of the CDR3 is 14 residues. Trimming removed 6 bases at V and 5 bases at J, with 16 bases between. Germline CDR1 is MDHEN and CDR2 is SYDVKM. The CDR3 nucleotides are TGTGCCAGCAGCCCCGGGGTCAGGGATACTGAAGCTTTCTTT. Protein sequence: CASSPGVRDTEAFF.

This chain connects TRBV6-2 or TRBV6-3 to TRBJ1-2, with D unclear. Trimming pared 6 bases from V and 8 bases from J, leaving 16 bases between. CDR1 is MNHEY, CDR2 SVGEGT, per germline. The CDR3 totals 13 residues. CDR3 sequence: CASRPYAPLGYTF. The CDR3 nucleotides are TGTGCCAGCAGACCATACGCCCCTCTCGGCTACACCTTC.

The chain is built from TRBV20-1 and TRBJ1-1; D is uncertain. CDR1 and CDR2 (germline): DFQATT, SNEGSKA (reference sequence). The germline V and J ends were trimmed by 3 bases and 1 base, with 9 bases remaining between them. This CDR3 contains 13 residues. This CDR3 is CSASSWRNTEAFF. The CDR3 nucleotides are TGCAGTGCTAGCAGTTGGCGGAACACTGAAGCTTTCTTT.

This clonotype came up a few times. The J gene is TRBJ1-2, the V gene TRBV2; D is uncertain. Germline V gives CDR1 SNHLY, CDR2 FYNNEI. Deletions cut 2 bases from V and 2 bases from J, with 12 bases between. The CDR3 has 15 amino acids. The CDR3 DNA reads as TGTGCCAGCAGTGAAACTTGGACTTCGAACTATGGCTACACCTTC. Amino acid sequence: CASSETWTSNYGYTF. Complete variable domain (other parts from reference TRBV2 and TRBJ1-2): EPEVTQTPSHQVTQMGQEVILRCVPISNHLYFYWYRQILGQKVEFLVSFYNNEISEKSEIFDDQFSVERPDGSNFTLKIRSTKLEDSAMYFCASSETWTSNYGYTFGSGTRLTVV.

V is TRBV3-1 and J is TRBJ2-4, with no clear D. Germline assignment: CDR1 LGHDT and CDR2 YNNKEL (reference sequence). The CDR3 has 15 amino acids. Trimming cost V 1 base and J 6 bases, with 13 bases left between them. CDR3 DNA sequence: TGTGCCAGCAGCCAAGTTGAACAGAGAGGAAACATTCAGTACTTC. Amino acids: CASSQVEQRGNIQYF.